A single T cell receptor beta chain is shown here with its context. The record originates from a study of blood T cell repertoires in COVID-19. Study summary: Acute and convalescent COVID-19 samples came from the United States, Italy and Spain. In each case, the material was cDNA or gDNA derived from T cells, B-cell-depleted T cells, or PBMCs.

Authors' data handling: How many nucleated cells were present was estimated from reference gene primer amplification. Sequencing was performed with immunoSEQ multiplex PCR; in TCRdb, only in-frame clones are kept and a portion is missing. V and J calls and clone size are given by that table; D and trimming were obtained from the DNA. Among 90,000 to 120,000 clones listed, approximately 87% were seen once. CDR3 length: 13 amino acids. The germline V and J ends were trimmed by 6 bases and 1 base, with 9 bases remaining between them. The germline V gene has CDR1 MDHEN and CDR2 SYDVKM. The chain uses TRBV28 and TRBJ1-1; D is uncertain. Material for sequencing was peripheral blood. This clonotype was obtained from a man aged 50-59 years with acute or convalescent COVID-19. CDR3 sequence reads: CASSLTQNTEAFF. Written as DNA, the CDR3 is TGTGCCAGCAGCCTGACACAGAACACTGAAGCTTTCTTT.